This TCR beta chain is from a study of patients and donors after allogeneic stem cell transplantation. TCRdb ran MiXCR on the RT-PCR reads and lists one entry per CDR3 protein. The sample includes over 150,000 distinct CDR3 sequences, around two fifths of them seen just once. CDR1 is DFQATT, CDR2 SNEGSKA, per germline (reference sequence). With V trimmed by 2 bases and J by 5 bases, 3 bases remained unmatched. The CDR3 spans 12 residues. This TCR was recovered from a human donor who was either an allogeneic HSCT recipient or a stem cell or donor lymphocyte infusion donor (not recorded which). It is not recorded whose cells these are; they may come from a transplant donor. Sequencing input: blood, either unsorted or a sorted T cell fraction (not recorded which). The rearrangement joins TRBV20-1 to TRBJ2-7, with TRBD1 identical over 7 bases. CDR3 nucleotide sequence: TGCAGTGCTAGACCAGACAGGGACGAGCAGTACTTC. Protein: CSARPDRDEQYF.